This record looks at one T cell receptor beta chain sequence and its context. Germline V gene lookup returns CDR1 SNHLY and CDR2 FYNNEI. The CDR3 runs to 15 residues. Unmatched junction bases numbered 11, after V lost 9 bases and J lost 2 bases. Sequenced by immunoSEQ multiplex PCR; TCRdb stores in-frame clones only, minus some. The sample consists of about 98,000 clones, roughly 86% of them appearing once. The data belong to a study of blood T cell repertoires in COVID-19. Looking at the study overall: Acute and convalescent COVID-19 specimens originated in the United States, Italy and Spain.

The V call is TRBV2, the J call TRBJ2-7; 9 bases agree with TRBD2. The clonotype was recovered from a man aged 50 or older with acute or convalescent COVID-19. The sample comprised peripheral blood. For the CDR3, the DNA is TGTGCCAGTCGGCCCAGGCTAGCGGGACCCTACGAGCAGTACTTC. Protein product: CASRPRLAGPYEQYF.